This T cell receptor (beta chain) was profiled in a study of blood T cell repertoires in COVID-19. Data came from immunoSEQ multiplex PCR; TCRdb stores just in-frame clones and leaves some out. The data contain about 36,000 clones, more than 75% of them singletons. The V end lost 2 bases, the J end lost 2 bases, and 7 bases lay between the germline ends. The CDR3 has 13 amino acids. CDR1 and CDR2 from the germline V gene are MNHEY and SVGEGT. Specimen: peripheral blood. The receptor was isolated from a man between 65 and 79 years old with acute or convalescent COVID-19. V is TRBV6-2 or TRBV6-3 and J is TRBJ2-7, with D unclear. CDR3 sequence reads: CASSYGVPYEQYF. CDR3 nucleotides: TGTGCCAGCAGTTACGGAGTACCCTACGAGCAGTACTTC.